This TCR beta chain stems from a study of blood T cell repertoires in COVID-19. Study overall: In Cohort 3, a recovered donor had either two negative PCRs, clearance, or symptom resolution. Material from acute and convalescent COVID-19 was sourced from the United States, Italy and Spain.

Per germline, CDR1 SGHAT and CDR2 FQNNGV. V was shortened by 1 base and J by 4 bases, with 11 bases between the two germline ends. The CDR3 has 15 residues. As originally analysed: Researchers report that nucleated cell counts were estimated from reference gene primer amplification. Profiling relied on immunoSEQ multiplex PCR, and the TCRdb table lists in-frame clones only, not all of them. V and J calls and clone size are copied from that table; D and trimming were computed from the DNA. The sample lists about 210,000 clones; around 86% were seen once. Participants' own reports of clinical history determined their cohort assignment.

The TCR was taken from a man aged 25 to 40 in a cohort exposed to, infected with or recovered from COVID-19 (not recorded which). Sequencing used PBMCs or T cells enriched from blood (not recorded which). The genes are TRBV11-2 and TRBJ1-3, with D unresolved. The CDR3 nucleotides are TGTGCCAGCAGCTTAGGAAGCTTGTTCGGAAACACCATATATTTT. Its translation: CASSLGSLFGNTIYF.